This T cell receptor (beta chain) originates from a study of regulatory T cells in long-lasting Graves disease. This clonotype came up many times. Its antigen remains unknown. The V gene end was trimmed by 1 base and the J gene end by 4 bases; junction bases not matched to a gene: 6. CDR1 is SNHLY, CDR2 FYNNEI, per germline. The CDR3 runs 15 residues. Study results and caveats: Relative to new patients (under 1,000), persistent patients exhibited greater sharing of public clonotypes (2,741).

Library construction for TCR beta used iRepertoire HTBI primers and Arm-PCR of CDR3 regions. One entry per CDR3 protein results from TCRdb running MiXCR on the multiplex PCR reads. The data contain roughly 430,000 distinct CDR3 sequences, roughly 17% of them singletons. As to time point: newly diagnosed GD, antithyroid drugs for less than 3 months. The TCR library was made from RNA extracted from PBMCs. This sample was shared with a second study, whose subject was T cells in Graves' hyperthyroidism and ophthalmopathy. That source notes: Used for diagnoses were clinical symptoms, serum thyroxine and TRAb, thyroid ultrasound and orbital computed tomography.

Sequenced here: peripheral blood mononuclear cells (PBMCs), sampled at new diagnosis, from a patient treated with antithyroid drugs. The genes are TRBV2 and TRBJ2-7, with TRBD2 matching over 8 bases. The clonotype originates from a woman aged 30 to 39 with Graves disease. The CDR3: CASSEGLAGGYEQYF. CDR3 nucleotide sequence: TGTGCCAGCAGTGAAGGTCTAGCGGGCGGATACGAGCAGTACTTC.